This TCR beta chain came from a study of Ad26.COV2.S vaccination and SARS-CoV-2 variants. Background on the study: By the intramuscular route, Ad26.COV2.S was given once, or twice 56 days apart. Study-level findings and limits: Spike-specific TCR breadth was greater in vaccine than placebo recipients.

Details on this clone: The antigen is not known.

Germline V CDR1 and CDR2: MGHDK, SYGVNS. Trimming removed 6 bases from V and 1 base from J, with 16 bases in between. The CDR3 totals 15 residues. The treatment: some 19 received Ad26.COV2.S at low or high dose, single or two shots; five or six received placebo; per-sample allocation not given. Specimen acquisition occurred on day 63 following the initial vaccine or placebo injection. Method: immunoSEQ multiplex PCR; TCRdb's copy keeps in-frame clones and lacks some. The sample has 400,000 or so clones; roughly nine tenths are singletons. This chain joins TRBV25-1 and TRBJ2-7; D perhaps matches TRBD2 (5 bases). This receptor was identified in a person aged 18-65 years who received the Ad26.COV2.S COVID-19 vaccine or a placebo. The specimen was peripheral blood, collected in a trial of Ad26.COV2.S vaccine versus placebo. For the CDR3, the DNA is TGTGCCAGCAGGCTGAGGGCAGGTAATTCCTACGAGCAGTACTTC. Translated: CASRLRAGNSYEQYF.